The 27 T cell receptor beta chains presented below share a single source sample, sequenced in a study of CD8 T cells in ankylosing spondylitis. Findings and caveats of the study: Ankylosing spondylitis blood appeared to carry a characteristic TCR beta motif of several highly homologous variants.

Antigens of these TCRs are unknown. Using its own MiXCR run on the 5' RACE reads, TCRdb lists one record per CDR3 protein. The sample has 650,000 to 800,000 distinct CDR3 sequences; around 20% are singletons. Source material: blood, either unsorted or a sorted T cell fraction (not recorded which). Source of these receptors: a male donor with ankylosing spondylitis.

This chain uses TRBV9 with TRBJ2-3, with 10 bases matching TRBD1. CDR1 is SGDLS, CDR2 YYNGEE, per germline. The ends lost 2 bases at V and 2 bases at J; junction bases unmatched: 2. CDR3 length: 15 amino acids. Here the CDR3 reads CASSVGQGVTDTQYF. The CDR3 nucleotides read TGTGCCAGCAGCGTTGGACAGGGGGTCACAGATACGCAGTATTTT.

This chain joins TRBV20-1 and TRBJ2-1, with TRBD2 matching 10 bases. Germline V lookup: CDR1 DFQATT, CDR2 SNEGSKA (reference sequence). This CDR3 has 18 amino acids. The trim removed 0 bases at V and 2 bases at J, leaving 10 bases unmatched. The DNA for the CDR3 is TGCAGTGCTAGAGACCCCTCGGGACTAGCGAGACCCTACAATGAGCAGTTCTTC. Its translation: CSARDPSGLARPYNEQFF.

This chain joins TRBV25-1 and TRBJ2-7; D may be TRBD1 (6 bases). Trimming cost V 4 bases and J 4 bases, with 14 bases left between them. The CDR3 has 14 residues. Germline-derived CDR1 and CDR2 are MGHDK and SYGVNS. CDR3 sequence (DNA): TGTGCCAGCAGTGCAGGGGCGCCTTCTTACGAGCAGTACTTC. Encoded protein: CASSAGAPSYEQYF.

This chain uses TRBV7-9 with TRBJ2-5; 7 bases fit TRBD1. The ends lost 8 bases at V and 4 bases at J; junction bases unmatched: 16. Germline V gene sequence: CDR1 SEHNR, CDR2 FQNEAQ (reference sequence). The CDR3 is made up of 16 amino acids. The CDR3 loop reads CASATLKGALGETQYF. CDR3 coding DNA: TGTGCCAGCGCAACGCTCAAGGGGGCATTGGGAGAGACCCAGTACTTC.

The CDR3 region is CASSLGQGGANTGELFF. In DNA form, the CDR3 reads TGTGCCAGCAGCTTAGGGCAGGGCGGGGCGAACACCGGGGAGCTGTTTTTT. The chain is built from TRBV11-2 and TRBJ2-2; maybe TRBD2 (6 bases). V gave up 1 base and J gave up 0 bases, with 12 bases separating them. Per the germline V gene, CDR1 is SGHAT and CDR2 is FQNNGV. The CDR3 length is 17 residues. The full variable domain, its missing parts supplied by reference TRBV11-2 and TRBJ2-2, is EAGVAQSPRYKIIEKRQSVAFWCNPISGHATLYWYQQILGQGPKLLIQFQNNGVVDDSQLPKDRFSAERLKGVDSTLKIQPAKLEDSAVYLCASSLGQGGANTGELFFGEGSRLTVL.

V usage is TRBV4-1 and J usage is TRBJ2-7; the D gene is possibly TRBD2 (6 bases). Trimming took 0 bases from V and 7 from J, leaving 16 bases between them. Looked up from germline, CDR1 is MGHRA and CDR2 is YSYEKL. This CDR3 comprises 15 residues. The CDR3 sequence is CASSQEDLMGGEQYF. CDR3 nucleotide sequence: TGCGCCAGCAGCCAAGAGGATTTAATGGGGGGAGAGCAGTACTTC.

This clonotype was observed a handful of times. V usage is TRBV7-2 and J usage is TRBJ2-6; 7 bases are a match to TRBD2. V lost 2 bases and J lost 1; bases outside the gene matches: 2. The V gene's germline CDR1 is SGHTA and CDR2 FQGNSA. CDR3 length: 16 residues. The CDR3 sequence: CASSLLGGSGANVLTF. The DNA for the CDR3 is TGTGCCAGCAGCTTACTGGGGGGGTCTGGGGCCAACGTCCTGACTTTC.

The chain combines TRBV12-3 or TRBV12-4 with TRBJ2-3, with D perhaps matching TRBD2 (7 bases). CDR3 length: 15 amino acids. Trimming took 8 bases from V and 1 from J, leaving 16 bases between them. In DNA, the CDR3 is TGTGCCAGCGTCCCCAGAGGGGGGGGCACAGATACGCAGTATTTT. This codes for CASVPRGGGTDTQYF.

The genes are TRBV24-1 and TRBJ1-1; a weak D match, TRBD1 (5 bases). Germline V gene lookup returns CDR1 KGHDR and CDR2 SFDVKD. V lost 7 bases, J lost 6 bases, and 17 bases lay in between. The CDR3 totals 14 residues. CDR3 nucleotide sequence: TGTGCCACCAGGGCAAACGGGGACCTCGCTGAAGCTTTCTTT. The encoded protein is CATRANGDLAEAFF.

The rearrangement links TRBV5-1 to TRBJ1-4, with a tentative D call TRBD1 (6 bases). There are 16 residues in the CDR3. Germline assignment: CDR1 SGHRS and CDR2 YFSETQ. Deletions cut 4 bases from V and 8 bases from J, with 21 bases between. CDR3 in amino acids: CASSPRGGGIQEKLFF. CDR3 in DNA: TGCGCCAGCAGCCCACGCGGAGGGGGAATTCAGGAAAAACTGTTTTTT.

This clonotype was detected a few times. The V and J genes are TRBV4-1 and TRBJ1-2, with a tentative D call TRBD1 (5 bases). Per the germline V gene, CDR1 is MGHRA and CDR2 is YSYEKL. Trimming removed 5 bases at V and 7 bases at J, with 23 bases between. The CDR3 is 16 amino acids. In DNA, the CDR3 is TGCGCCAGCAGCGAAGCCGGGACGGCGGCCCTGGGTGGCTACACCTTC. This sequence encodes CASSEAGTAALGGYTF.

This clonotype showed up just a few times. In nucleotides, the CDR3 is TGTGCCAGCAGCCCCCGGGGAGGGGACGAGCAGTACTTC. This codes for CASSPRGGDEQYF. V gene TRBV12-3 or TRBV12-4 combines with J gene TRBJ2-7; TRBD2 matches at 7 bases. The V segment lost 6 bases and the J segment 5 bases; nucleotides outside the gene matches: 7. This CDR3 is 13 amino acids long.

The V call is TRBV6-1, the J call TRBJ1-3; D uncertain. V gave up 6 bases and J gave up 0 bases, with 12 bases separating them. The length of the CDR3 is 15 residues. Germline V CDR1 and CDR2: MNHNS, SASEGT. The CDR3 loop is CASSPPGNSGNTIYF. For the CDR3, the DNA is TGTGCCAGCAGCCCTCCCGGCAACTCTGGAAACACCATATATTTT.

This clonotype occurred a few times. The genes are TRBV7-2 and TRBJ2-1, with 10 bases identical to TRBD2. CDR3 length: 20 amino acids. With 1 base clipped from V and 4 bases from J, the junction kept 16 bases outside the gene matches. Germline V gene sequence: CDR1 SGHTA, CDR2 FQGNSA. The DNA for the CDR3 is TGTGCCAGCAGCTTAGGGCCCCCTCTACTTACTAGCGGGGATTACAATGAGCAGTTCTTC. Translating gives CASSLGPPLLTSGDYNEQFF.

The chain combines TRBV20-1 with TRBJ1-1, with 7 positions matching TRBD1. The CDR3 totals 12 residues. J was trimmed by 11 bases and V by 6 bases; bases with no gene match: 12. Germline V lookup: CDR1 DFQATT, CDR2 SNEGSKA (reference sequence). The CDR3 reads CSAVGQALAAFF. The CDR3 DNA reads TGCAGTGCGGTCGGACAGGCCCTCGCTGCTTTCTTT.

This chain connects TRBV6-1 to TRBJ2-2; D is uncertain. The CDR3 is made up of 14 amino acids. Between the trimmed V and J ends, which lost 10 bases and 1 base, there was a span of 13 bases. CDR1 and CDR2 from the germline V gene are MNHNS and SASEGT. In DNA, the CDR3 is TGTGCCACAGCCTACAAAATGAACACCGGGGAGCTGTTTTTT. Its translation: CATAYKMNTGELFF.

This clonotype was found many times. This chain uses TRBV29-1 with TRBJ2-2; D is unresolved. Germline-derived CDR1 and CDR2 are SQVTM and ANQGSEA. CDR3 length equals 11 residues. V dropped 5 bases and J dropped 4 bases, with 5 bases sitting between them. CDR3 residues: CSVPITGELFF. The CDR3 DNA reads TGCAGCGTTCCTATCACCGGGGAGCTGTTTTTT.

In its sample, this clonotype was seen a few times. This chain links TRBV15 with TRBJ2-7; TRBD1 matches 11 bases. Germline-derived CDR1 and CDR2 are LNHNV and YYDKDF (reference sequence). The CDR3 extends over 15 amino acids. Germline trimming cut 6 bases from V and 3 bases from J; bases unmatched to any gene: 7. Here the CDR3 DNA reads TGTGCCACCAGTCACGGGACAGGGGGGCTCTACGAGCAGTACTTC. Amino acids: CATSHGTGGLYEQYF.

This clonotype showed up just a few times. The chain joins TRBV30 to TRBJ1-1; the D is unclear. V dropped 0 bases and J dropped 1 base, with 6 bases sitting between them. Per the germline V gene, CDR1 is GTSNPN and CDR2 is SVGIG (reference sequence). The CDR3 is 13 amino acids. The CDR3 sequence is CAWSVRRNTEAFF. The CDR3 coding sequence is TGTGCCTGGAGTGTACGTCGGAACACTGAAGCTTTCTTT.

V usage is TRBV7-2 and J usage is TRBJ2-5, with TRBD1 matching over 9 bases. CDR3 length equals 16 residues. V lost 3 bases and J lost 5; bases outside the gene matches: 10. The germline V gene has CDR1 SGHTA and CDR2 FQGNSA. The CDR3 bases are TGTGCCAGCAGCTTCGGACAGGGGAAGAAAGGGGAGACCCAGTACTTC. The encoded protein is CASSFGQGKKGETQYF. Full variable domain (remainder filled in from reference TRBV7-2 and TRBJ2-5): GAGVSQSPSNKVTEKGKDVELRCDPISGHTALYWYRQSLGQGLEFLIYFQGNSAPDKSGLPSDRFSAERTGGSVSTLTIQRTQQEDSAVYLCASSFGQGKKGETQYFGPGTRLLVL.

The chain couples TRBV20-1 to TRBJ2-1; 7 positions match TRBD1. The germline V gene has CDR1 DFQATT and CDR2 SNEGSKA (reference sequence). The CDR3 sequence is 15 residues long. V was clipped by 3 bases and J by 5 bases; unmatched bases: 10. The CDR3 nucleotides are TGCAGTGCTAGTGAGGGGGCGAAACTTAACAATGAGCAGTTCTTC. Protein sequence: CSASEGAKLNNEQFF.

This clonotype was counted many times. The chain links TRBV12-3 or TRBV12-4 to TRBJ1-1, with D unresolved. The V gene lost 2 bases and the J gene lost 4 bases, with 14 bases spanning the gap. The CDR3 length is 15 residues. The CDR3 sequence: CASSLWIGSGTEAFF. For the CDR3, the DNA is TGTGCCAGCAGTTTATGGATAGGTTCGGGCACTGAAGCTTTCTTT.

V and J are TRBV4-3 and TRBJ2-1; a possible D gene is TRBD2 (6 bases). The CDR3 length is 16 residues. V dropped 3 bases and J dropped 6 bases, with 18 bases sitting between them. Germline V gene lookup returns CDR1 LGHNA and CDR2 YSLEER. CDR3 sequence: CASSQDPIAGINEQFF. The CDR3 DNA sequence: TGCGCCAGCAGCCAGGATCCAATCGCGGGAATCAATGAGCAGTTCTTC.

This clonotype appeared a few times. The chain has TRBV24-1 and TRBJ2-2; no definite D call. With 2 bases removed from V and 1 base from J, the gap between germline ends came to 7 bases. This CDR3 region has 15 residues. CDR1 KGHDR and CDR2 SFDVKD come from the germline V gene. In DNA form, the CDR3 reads TGTGCCACCAGTGATTCGGCCCTGAACACCGGGGAGCTGTTTTTT. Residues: CATSDSALNTGELFF.

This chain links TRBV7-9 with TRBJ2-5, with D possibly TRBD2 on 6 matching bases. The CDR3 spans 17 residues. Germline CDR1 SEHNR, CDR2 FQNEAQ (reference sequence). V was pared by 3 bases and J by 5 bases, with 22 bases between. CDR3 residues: CASSLGMGGAGLETQYF. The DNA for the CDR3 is TGTGCCAGCAGCTTGGGTATGGGCGGGGCAGGCCTCGAGACCCAGTACTTC.

Written as DNA, the CDR3 is TGTGCCACCAGCAGAACCGCCGGGACAGGGGATGAAAAACTGTTTTTT. Protein product: CATSRTAGTGDEKLFF. The genes are TRBV15 and TRBJ1-4, with 10 positions matching TRBD1. This CDR3 has 16 amino acids. Trimming took 2 bases from V and 6 from J; bases not matched to a gene: 6. Germline lookup yields CDR1 LNHNV and CDR2 YYDKDF (reference sequence).

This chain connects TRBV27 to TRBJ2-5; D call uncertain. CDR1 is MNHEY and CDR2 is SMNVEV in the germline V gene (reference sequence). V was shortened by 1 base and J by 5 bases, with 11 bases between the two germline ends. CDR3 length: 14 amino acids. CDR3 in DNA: TGTGCCAGCAGTTTATGGAAAGACGGGGAGACCCAGTACTTC. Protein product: CASSLWKDGETQYF.